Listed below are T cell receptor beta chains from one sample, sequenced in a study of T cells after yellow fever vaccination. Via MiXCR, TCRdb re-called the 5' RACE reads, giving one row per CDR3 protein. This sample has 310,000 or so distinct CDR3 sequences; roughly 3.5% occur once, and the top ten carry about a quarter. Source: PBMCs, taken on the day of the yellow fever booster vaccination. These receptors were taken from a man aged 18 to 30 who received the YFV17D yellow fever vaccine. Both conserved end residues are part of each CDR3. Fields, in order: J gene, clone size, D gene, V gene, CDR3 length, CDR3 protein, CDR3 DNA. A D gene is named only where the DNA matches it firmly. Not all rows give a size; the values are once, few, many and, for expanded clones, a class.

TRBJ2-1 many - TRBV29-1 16 CSVDLGQFSSYNEQFF TGCAGCGTAGACCTAGGACAGTTCAGCTCCTACAATGAGCAGTTCTTC
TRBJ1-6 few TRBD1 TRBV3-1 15 CASSPWTGMNSPLHF TGTGCCAGCAGCCCTTGGACAGGGATGAATTCACCCCTCCACTTT
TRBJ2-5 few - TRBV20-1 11 CSAAPQETQYF TGCAGTGCTGCCCCACAAGAGACCCAGTACTTC
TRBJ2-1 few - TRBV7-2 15 CASSTRGPGPLTWFF TGTGCCAGCAGCACCCGAGGGCCGGGACCCCTGACCTGGTTCTTC
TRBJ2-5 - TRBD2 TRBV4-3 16 CASSQGASGGPKTQYF TGCGCCAGCAGCCAAGGGGCTAGCGGGGGCCCGAAGACCCAGTACTTC
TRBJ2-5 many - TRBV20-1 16 CSARVPPLGGQETQYF TGCAGTGCTAGAGTCCCCCCTCTAGGAGGCCAAGAGACCCAGTACTTC
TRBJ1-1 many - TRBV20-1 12 CSARGANTEAFF TGCAGTGCTAGGGGGGCGAACACTGAAGCTTTCTTT
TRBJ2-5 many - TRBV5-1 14 CASSDQGFQETQYF TGCGCCAGCAGCGACCAGGGCTTCCAAGAGACCCAGTACTTC
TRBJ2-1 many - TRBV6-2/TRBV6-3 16 CASSSGQQGGRGEQFF TGTGCCAGCAGTTCCGGACAACAGGGAGGTCGGGGTGAGCAGTTCTTC
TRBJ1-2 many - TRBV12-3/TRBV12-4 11 CASGRVGMLYF TGTGCCAGCGGCCGGGTTGGGATGTTGTACTTC
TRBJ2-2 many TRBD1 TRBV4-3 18 CASSRRGDSIRWVGELFF TGCGCCAGCAGCCGGAGAGGGGACAGCATCCGATGGGTCGGGGAGCTGTTTTTT
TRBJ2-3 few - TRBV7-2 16 CASSLALGASTDTQYF TGTGCCAGCAGCCTAGCATTGGGGGCTAGCACAGATACGCAGTATTTT
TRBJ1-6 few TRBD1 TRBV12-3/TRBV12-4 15 CASGYRGSYNSPLHF TGTGCCAGCGGCTACAGGGGCTCCTATAATTCACCCCTCCACTTT
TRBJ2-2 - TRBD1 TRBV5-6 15 CASSQQGAYTGELFF TGTGCCAGCAGCCAACAGGGGGCGTACACCGGGGAGCTGTTTTTT
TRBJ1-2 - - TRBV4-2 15 CASSQATARSYGYTF TGTGCCAGCAGCCAAGCCACCGCCCGGAGCTATGGCTACACCTTC
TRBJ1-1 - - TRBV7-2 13 CASSLATNTEAFF TGTGCCAGCAGCTTAGCGACGAACACTGAAGCTTTCTTT
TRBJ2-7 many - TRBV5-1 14 CASLMGGGPYEQYF TGCGCCAGCCTAATGGGAGGGGGACCGTACGAGCAGTACTTC
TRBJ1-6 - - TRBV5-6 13 CASSLVPNSPLHF TGTGCCAGCAGCTTGGTTCCTAATTCACCCCTCCACTTT
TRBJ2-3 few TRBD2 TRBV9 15 CASSVVGAGGDTQYF TGTGCCAGCAGCGTAGTCGGGGCGGGGGGAGATACGCAGTATTTT
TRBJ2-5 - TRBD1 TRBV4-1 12 CASVGTGETQYF TGCGCCAGCGTCGGGACAGGGGAGACCCAGTACTTC
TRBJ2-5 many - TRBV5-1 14 CASSLAGAGETQYF TGCGCCAGCAGCTTGGCTGGGGCCGGTGAGACCCAGTACTTC
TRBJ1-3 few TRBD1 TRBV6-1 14 CASSGTGRGNTIYF TGTGCCAGCAGTGGGACAGGGCGAGGAAACACCATATATTTT
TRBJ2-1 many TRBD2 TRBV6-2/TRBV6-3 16 CASSYSFRGGDNEQFF TGTGCCAGCAGTTACTCGTTCCGCGGGGGGGATAATGAGCAGTTCTTC
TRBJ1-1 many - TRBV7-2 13 CASSLPQDTEAFF TGTGCCAGCAGCCTACCCCAGGACACTGAAGCTTTCTTT
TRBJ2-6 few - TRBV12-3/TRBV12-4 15 CASSNSRSGANVLTF TGTGCCAGCAGCAACAGTCGCTCTGGGGCCAACGTCCTGACTTTC
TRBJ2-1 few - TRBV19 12 CASRAGAREQFF TGTGCCAGTAGGGCAGGGGCGAGAGAGCAGTTCTTC
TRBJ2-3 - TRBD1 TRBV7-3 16 CASSFSSGTEGDTQYF TGTGCCAGCAGCTTTTCCTCCGGGACAGAGGGCGATACGCAGTATTTT
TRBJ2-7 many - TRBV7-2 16 CASSLARELFLGEQYF TGTGCCAGCAGCTTAGCCAGGGAATTATTCCTGGGCGAGCAGTACTTC
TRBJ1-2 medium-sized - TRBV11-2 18 CASSLDPFLGRPNYGYTF TGTGCCAGCAGCTTAGATCCCTTCTTAGGACGGCCTAACTATGGCTACACCTTC
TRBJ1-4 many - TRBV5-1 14 CASSLLATNEKLFF TGCGCCAGCAGCTTGCTTGCAACTAATGAAAAACTGTTTTTT
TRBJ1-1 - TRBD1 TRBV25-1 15 CASSELTGGETEAFF TGTGCCAGCAGTGAATTAACAGGGGGCGAAACTGAAGCTTTCTTT
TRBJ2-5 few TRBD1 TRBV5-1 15 CASNFRDSLQETQYF TGCGCCAGCAACTTTCGGGACAGCCTACAAGAGACCCAGTACTTC
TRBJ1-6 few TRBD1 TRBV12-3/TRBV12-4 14 CASSLGQGFSPLHF TGTGCCAGCAGTTTAGGACAGGGGTTTTCACCCCTCCACTTT
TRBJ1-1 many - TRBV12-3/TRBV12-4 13 CASRRTETFEAFF TGTGCCAGCAGGAGGACGGAGACTTTTGAAGCTTTCTTT
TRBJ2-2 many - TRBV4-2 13 CASSQEGGGELFF TGTGCCAGCAGCCAAGAAGGAGGGGGGGAGCTGTTTTTT
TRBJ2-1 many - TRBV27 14 CASSLLLPGVEQFF TGTGCCAGCAGTTTATTACTCCCGGGGGTCGAGCAGTTCTTC
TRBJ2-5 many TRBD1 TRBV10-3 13 CAIGTGGWETQYF TGTGCCATCGGGACAGGGGGCTGGGAGACCCAGTACTTC
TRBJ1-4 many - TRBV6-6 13 CASSYPVREKLFF TGTGCCAGCAGTTACCCCGTGAGGGAAAAACTGTTTTTT
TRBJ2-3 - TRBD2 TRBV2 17 CASTPLQLAPSTDTQYF TGTGCCAGCACTCCCCTTCAACTAGCGCCGAGCACAGATACGCAGTATTTT
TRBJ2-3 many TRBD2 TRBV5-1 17 CASTGGPGDPSTDTQYF TGCGCCAGCACGGGGGGGCCGGGGGACCCTAGCACAGATACGCAGTATTTT
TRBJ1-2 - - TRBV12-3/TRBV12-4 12 CASTGTAYGYTF TGTGCCAGCACCGGGACGGCCTATGGCTACACCTTC
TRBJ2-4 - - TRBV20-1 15 CSARDPKIAKNIQYF TGCAGTGCTAGAGATCCCAAGATAGCCAAAAACATTCAGTACTTC
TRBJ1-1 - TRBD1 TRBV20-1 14 CSARRTGMNTEAFF TGCAGTGCTAGGCGGACAGGGATGAACACTGAAGCTTTCTTT
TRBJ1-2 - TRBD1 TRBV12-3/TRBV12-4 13 CASSSQGIDGYTF TGTGCCAGCAGTTCACAGGGGATAGATGGCTACACCTTC
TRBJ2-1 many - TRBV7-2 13 CASGRSSYNEQFF TGTGCCAGCGGCCGGAGCTCCTACAATGAGCAGTTCTTC
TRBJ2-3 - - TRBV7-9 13 CASSVKQGDTQYF TGTGCCAGCAGCGTCAAACAGGGCGATACGCAGTATTTT
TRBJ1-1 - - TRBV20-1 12 CSASLGFTEAFF TGCAGTGCTAGTCTGGGTTTTACTGAAGCTTTCTTT
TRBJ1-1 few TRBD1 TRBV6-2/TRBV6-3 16 CASSNAADRGFAEAFF TGTGCCAGCAGTAACGCGGCCGACAGGGGTTTCGCTGAAGCTTTCTTT
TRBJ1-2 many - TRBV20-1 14 CSPSDTPANYGYTF TGCAGTCCCTCGGACACCCCGGCTAACTATGGCTACACCTTC
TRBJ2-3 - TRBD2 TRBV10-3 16 CAISERGGPRADTQYF TGTGCCATCAGTGAACGGGGGGGGCCTCGGGCAGATACGCAGTATTTT
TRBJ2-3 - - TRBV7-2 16 CASSPKLVRSTDTQYF TGTGCCAGCAGCCCGAAACTAGTACGAAGCACAGATACGCAGTATTTT
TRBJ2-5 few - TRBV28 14 CASSLSAVGETQYF TGTGCCAGCAGTTTAAGTGCCGTAGGGGAGACCCAGTACTTC
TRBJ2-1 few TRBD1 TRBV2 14 CASKEEQGGGEQFF TGTGCCAGCAAGGAGGAACAGGGGGGCGGGGAGCAGTTCTTC
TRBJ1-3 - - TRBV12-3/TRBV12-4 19 CASSPSGTTAFGGGNTIYF TGTGCCAGCAGTCCCTCGGGGACTACTGCCTTTGGGGGAGGAAACACCATATATTTT
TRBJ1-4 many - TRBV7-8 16 CASSLSRVRGNEKLFF TGTGCCAGCAGCTTAAGTAGGGTCAGGGGTAATGAAAAACTGTTTTTT
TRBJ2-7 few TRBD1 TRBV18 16 CASSPLVGTGIDEQYF TGTGCCAGCTCACCACTCGTCGGGACAGGGATCGACGAGCAGTACTTC
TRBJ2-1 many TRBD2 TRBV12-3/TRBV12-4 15 CASSLQGTSGGKQFF TGTGCCAGCAGTCTGCAAGGGACTAGCGGGGGCAAGCAGTTCTTC
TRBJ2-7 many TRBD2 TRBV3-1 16 CASSQDLLAGTYEQYF TGTGCCAGCAGCCAAGATTTGCTAGCGGGGACCTACGAGCAGTACTTC
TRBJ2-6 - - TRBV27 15 CASSSKSSGANVLTF TGTGCCAGCAGTTCCAAGAGCTCTGGGGCCAACGTCCTGACTTTC
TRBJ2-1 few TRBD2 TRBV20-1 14 CSARRLAGAVEQFF TGCAGTGCTAGACGGCTAGCGGGGGCAGTTGAGCAGTTCTTC